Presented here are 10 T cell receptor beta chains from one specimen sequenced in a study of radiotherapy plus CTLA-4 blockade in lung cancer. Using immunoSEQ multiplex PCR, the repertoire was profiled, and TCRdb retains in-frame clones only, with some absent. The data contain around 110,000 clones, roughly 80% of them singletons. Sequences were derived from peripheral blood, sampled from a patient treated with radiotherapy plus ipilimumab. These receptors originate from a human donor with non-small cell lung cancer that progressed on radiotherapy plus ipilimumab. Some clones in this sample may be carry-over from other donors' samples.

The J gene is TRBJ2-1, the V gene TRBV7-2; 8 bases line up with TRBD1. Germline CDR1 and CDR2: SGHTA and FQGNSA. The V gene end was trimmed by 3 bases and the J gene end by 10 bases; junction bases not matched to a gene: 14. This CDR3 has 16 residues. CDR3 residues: CASSFGGGQGGKEQFF. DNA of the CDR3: TGTGCCAGCAGCTTTGGGGGCGGACAGGGAGGAAAGGAGCAGTTCTTC.

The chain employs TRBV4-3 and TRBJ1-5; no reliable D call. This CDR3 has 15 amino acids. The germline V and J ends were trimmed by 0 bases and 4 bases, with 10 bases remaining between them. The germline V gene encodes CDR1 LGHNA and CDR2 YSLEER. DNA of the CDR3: TGCGCCAGCAGCCAAGACTGGGCCCCAAATCAGCCCCAGCATTTT. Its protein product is CASSQDWAPNQPQHF.

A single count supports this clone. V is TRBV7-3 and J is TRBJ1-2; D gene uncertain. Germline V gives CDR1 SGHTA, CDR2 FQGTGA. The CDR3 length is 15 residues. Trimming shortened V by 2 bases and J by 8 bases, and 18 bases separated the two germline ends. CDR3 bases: TGTGCCAGCAGCTTATCAAGATCGGGCGTTGGGGGCTACACCTTC. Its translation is CASSLSRSGVGGYTF.

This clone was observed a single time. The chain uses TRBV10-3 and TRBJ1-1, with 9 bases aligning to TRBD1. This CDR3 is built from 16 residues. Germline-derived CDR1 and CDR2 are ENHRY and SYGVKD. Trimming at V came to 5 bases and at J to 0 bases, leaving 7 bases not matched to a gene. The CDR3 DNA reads TGTGCCATCAGTCAGGCCGGGACAGGGTTGAACACTGAAGCTTTCTTT. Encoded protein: CAISQAGTGLNTEAFF.

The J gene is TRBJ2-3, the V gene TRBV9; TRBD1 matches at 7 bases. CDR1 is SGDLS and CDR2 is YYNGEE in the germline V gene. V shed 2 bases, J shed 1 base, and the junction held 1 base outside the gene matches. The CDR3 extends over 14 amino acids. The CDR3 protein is CASSVGQGTDTQYF. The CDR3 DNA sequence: TGTGCCAGCAGCGTTGGACAGGGCACAGATACGCAGTATTTT.

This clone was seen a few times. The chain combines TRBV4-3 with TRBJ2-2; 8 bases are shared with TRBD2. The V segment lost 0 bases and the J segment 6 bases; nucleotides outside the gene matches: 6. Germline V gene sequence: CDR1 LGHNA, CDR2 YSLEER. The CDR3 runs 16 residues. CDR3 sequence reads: CASSQDPAGEAGELFF. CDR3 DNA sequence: TGCGCCAGCAGCCAAGATCCAGCGGGGGAGGCCGGGGAGCTGTTTTTT.

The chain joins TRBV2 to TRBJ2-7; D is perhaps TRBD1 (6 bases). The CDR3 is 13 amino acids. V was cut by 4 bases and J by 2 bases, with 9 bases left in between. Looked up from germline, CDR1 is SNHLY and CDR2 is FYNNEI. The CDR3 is CASSVDRPYEQYF. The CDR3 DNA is TGTGCCAGCAGTGTCGACAGGCCCTACGAGCAGTACTTC.

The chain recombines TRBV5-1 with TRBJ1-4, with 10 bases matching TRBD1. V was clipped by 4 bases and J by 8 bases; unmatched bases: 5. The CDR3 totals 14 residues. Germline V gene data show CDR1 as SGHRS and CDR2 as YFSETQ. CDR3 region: CASSRTGGNEKLFF. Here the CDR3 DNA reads TGCGCCAGCAGCCGGACAGGGGGTAACGAAAAACTGTTTTTT. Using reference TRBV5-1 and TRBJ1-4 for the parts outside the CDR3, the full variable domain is KAGVTQTPRYLIKTRGQQVTLSCSPISGHRSVSWYQQTPGQGLQFLFEYFSETQRNKGNFPGRFSGRQFSNSRSEMNVSTLELGDSALYLCASSRTGGNEKLFFGSGTQLSVL.

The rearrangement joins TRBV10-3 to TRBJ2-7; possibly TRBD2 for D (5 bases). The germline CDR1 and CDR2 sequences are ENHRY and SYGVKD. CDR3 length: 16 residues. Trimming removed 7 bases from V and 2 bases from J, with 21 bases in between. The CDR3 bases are TGTGCCATCACTCCCCATGCGGGTGTACGGCCCTACGAGCAGTACTTC. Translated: CAITPHAGVRPYEQYF.

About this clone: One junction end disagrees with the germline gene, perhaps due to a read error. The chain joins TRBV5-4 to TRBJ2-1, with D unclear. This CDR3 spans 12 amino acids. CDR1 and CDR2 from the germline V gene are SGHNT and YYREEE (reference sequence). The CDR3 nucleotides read TGTGCCAGCAGCTTGGACTACGATGAGCAGTTCTTC. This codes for CASSLDYDEQFF.